The present entry profiles one T cell receptor (beta chain) with its context. This specimen belongs to a study of blood T cell repertoires in COVID-19. Study-wide context: The samples span acute and convalescent COVID-19 from the United States, Italy and Spain.

Methods used by the authors: How many nucleated cells were present was estimated from reference gene primer amplification. Measured with immunoSEQ multiplex PCR; TCRdb has only the in-frame clones, and not every one. V, J and clone size derive from that table, while D and trimming were established from the DNA sequence. The profile shows fewer than 350,000 clones, 89% of them singletons. The Seattle patients joined while their infection was active and were tracked longitudinally afterward. In germline, CDR1 is MGHDK, CDR2 SYGVNS. V was pared by 8 bases and J by 5 bases, with 15 bases between. CDR3 length equals 14 residues.

This clonotype was sampled from a woman aged 60-75 years with COVID-19, enrolled during active disease. The V and J genes are TRBV25-1 and TRBJ2-2, with D tentatively TRBD1 (5 bases). The material sequenced was peripheral blood. CDR3 sequence reads: CASRGLGVTGELFF. The CDR3 bases are TGTGCCAGCCGTGGCCTAGGGGTTACCGGGGAGCTGTTTTTT.